Each of the 6 T cell receptor beta chains below was sequenced from the same sample in a study of T cell responses to AZD1222 COVID-19 vaccine. Data came from immunoSEQ multiplex PCR; TCRdb stores just in-frame clones and leaves some out. Among approximately 140,000 clones listed, 91% were seen once. The material sequenced was peripheral blood, taken 28 days after the second AZD1222 dose. The origin of the receptors is an adult who received the AZD1222 COVID-19 vaccine.

The rearrangement uses TRBV2 and TRBJ1-3; D is undetermined. The V gene lost 2 bases and the J gene lost 4 bases, with 12 bases spanning the gap. Germline values: CDR1 SNHLY, CDR2 FYNNEI. This CDR3 region has 15 residues. The CDR3 loop is CASSEQSVWGNTIYF. The CDR3 coding sequence is TGTGCCAGCAGTGAACAGTCGGTTTGGGGAAACACCATATATTTT.

This chain joins TRBV9 and TRBJ2-5, with D maybe TRBD2 (6 bases). The V end was cut by 4 bases, the J end by 1 base, with 17 bases between. Germline V gene data show CDR1 as SGDLS and CDR2 as YYNGEE. CDR3 size: 16 residues. Here the CDR3 reads CASSPIPLGGQETQYF. The CDR3 DNA is TGTGCCAGCAGCCCCATTCCTTTGGGGGGCCAAGAGACCCAGTACTTC.

This clone was picked up a small number of times. CDR3 DNA sequence: TGTGCCAGCAGCTTAGATGCGGGACAGGGCCCCAACTATGGCTACACCTTC. It translates to CASSLDAGQGPNYGYTF. V is TRBV11-3 and J is TRBJ1-2; 9 nucleotides line up with TRBD1. V gave up 0 bases and J gave up 2 bases; unmatched junction bases: 7. Germline values: CDR1 SGHNT, CDR2 YENEEA. The CDR3 spans 17 residues.

The chain links TRBV6-6 to TRBJ2-7; maybe TRBD1 (6 bases). The germline V gene has CDR1 MNHNY and CDR2 SVGAGI (reference sequence). V shed 4 bases and J shed 5 bases, with 21 bases lying between them. The CDR3 has 16 amino acids. CDR3 region: CASSLAGTKHVHEQYF. CDR3 nucleotides: TGTGCCAGCAGTTTAGCCGGGACAAAACATGTCCACGAGCAGTACTTC.

This chain joins TRBV6-5 and TRBJ1-1; perhaps TRBD1 as D (5 bases). V gave up 0 bases and J gave up 2 bases, with 10 bases separating them. Germline CDR1 MNHEY, CDR2 SVGAGI. CDR3 length: 15 amino acids. The CDR3 sequence: CASSYSGRVNTEAFF. In nucleotides, the CDR3 is TGTGCCAGCAGTTACTCGGGCAGGGTAAACACTGAAGCTTTCTTT.

The rearrangement uses TRBV12-3 or TRBV12-4 and TRBJ2-3, with D uncertain. V was pared by 8 bases and J by 0 bases, with 6 bases between. The CDR3 length is 12 residues. The CDR3 coding sequence is TGTGCCAGCGGGCTCAGCACAGATACGCAGTATTTT. It codes for CASGLSTDTQYF.